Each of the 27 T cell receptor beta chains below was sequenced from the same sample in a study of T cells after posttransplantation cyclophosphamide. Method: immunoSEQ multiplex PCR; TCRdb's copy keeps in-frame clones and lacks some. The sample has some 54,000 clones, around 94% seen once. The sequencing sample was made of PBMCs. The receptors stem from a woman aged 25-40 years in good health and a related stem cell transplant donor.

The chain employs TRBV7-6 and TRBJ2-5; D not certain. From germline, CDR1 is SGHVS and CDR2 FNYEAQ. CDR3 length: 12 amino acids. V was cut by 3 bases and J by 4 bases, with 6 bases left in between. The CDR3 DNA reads TGTGCCAGCAGCTTCACTTCAGAGACCCAGTACTTC. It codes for CASSFTSETQYF.

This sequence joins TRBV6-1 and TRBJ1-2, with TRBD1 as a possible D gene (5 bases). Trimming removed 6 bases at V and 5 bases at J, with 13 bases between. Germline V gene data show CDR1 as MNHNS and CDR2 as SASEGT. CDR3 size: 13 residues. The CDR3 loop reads CASRLPSGYGYTF. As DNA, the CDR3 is TGTGCCAGCAGGCTCCCTTCAGGGTATGGCTACACCTTC.

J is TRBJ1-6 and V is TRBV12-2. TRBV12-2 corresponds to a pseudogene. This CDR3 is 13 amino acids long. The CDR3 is CASRWGGREPLHF. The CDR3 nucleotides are TGTGCAAGTCGCTGGGGGGGCAGGGAGCCCCTCCACTTT.

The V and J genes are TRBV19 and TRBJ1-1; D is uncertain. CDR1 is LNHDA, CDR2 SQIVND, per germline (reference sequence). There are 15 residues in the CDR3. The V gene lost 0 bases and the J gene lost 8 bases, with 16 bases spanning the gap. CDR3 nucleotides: TGTGCCAGTAGTATAGATAACATACAGAGCAACGAAGCTTTCTTT. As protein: CASSIDNIQSNEAFF.

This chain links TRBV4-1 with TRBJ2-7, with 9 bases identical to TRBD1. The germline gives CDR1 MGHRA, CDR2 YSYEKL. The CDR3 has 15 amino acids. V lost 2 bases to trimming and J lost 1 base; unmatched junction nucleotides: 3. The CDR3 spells CASSQSGTGSYEQYF. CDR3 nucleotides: TGCGCCAGCAGCCAATCCGGGACAGGGTCCTACGAGCAGTACTTC.

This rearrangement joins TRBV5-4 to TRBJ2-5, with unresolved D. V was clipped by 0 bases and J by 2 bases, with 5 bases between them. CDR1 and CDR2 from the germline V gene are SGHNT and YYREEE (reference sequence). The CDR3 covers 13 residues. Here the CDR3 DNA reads TGTGCCAGCAGCTTGGGCAGGCAAGAGACCCAGTACTTC. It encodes CASSLGRQETQYF.

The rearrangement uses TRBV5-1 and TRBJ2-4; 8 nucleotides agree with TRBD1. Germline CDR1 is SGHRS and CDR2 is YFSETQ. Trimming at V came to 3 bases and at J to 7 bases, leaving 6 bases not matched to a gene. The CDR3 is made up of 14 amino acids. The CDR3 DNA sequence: TGCGCCAGCAGCTCAGGACAGGGACCGAACATTCAGTACTTC. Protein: CASSSGQGPNIQYF.

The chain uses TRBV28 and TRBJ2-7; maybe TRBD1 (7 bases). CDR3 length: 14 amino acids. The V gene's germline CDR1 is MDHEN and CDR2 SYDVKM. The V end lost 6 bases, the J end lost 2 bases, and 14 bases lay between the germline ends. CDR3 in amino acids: CASSWGDSPYEQYF. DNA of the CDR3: TGTGCCAGCAGCTGGGGGGACAGCCCCTACGAGCAGTACTTC.

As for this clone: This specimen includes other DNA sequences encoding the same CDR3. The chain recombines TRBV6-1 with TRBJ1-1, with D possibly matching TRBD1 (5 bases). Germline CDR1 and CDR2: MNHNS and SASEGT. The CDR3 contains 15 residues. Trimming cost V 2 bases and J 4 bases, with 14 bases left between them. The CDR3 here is CASSELEGAGTEAFF. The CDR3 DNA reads TGTGCCAGCAGTGAATTGGAAGGGGCAGGCACTGAAGCTTTCTTT.

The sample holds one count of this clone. As DNA, the CDR3 is TGTGCCAGCAGCTTAGAGGAGACCCAGTACTTC. Its protein is CASSLEETQYF. The rearrangement uses TRBV5-6 and TRBJ2-5; D not certain. The germline V gene has CDR1 SGHDT and CDR2 YYEEEE. The CDR3 has 11 residues. Trimming left V 2 bases short and J 5 bases short, with 4 bases between. Variable domain in full (rest from reference TRBV5-6 and TRBJ2-5): DAGVTQSPTHLIKTRGQQVTLRCSPKSGHDTVSWYQQALGQGPQFIFQYYEEEERQRGNFPDRFSGHQFPNYSSELNVNALLLGDSALYLCASSLEETQYFGPGTRLLVL.

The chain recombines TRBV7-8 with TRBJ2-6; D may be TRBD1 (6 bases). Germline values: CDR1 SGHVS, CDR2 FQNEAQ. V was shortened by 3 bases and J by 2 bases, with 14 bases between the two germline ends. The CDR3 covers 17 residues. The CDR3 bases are TGTGCCAGCAGCTTGTATGATCCAGGGGCTGGGGCCAACGTCCTGACTTTC. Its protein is CASSLYDPGAGANVLTF. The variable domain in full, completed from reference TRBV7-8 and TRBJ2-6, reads GAGVSQSPRYKVAKRGQDVALRCDPISGHVSLFWYQQALGQGPEFLTYFQNEAQLDKSGLPSDRFFAERPEGSVSTLKIQRTQQEDSAVYLCASSLYDPGAGANVLTFGAGSRLTVL.

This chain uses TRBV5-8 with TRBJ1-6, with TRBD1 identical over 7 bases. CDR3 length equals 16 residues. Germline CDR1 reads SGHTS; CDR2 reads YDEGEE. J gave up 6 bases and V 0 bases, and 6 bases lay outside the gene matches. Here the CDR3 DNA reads TGTGCCAGCAGCTTGGAGACCGGGACAGCTAATTCACCCCTCCACTTT. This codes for CASSLETGTANSPLHF.

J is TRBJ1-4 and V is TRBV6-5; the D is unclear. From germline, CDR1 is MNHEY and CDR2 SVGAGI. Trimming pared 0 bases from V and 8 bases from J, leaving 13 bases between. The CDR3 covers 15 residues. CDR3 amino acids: CASSYSPTRPEKLFF. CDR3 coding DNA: TGTGCCAGCAGTTACTCACCGACACGTCCCGAAAAACTGTTTTTT.

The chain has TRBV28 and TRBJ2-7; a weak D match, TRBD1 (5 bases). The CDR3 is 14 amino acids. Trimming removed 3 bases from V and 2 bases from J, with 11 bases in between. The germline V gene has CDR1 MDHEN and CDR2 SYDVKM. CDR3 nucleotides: TGTGCCAGCAGTTTGCCGACAGTAGCCTACGAGCAGTACTTC. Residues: CASSLPTVAYEQYF.

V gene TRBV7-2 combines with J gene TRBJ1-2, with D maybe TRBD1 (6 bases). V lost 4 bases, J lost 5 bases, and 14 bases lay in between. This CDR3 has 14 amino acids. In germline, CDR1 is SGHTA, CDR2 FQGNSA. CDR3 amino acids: CASSSQGRTYGYTF. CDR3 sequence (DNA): TGTGCCAGCAGCTCACAGGGACGGACTTATGGCTACACCTTC.

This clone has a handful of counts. The CDR3 sequence is CASSPSSGGYTF. The DNA of the CDR3 is TGCGCCAGCAGCCCATCTTCGGGTGGCTACACCTTC. V is TRBV4-3 and J is TRBJ1-2; the D is unclear. The germline V gene encodes CDR1 LGHNA and CDR2 YSLEER. The CDR3 totals 12 residues. Trimming removed 4 bases from V and 7 bases from J, with 10 bases in between.

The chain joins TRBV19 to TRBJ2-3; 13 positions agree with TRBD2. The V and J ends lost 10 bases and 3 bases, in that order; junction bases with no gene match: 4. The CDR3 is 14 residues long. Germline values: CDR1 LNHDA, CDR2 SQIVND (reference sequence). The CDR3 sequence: CATRTSGGTDTQYF. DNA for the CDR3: TGTGCCACCAGGACTAGCGGGGGAACAGATACGCAGTATTTT.

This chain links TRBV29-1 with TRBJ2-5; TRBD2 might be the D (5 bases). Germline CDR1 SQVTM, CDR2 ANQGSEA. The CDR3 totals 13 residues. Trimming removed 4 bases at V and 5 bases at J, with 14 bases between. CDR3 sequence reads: CSVGVISAETQYF. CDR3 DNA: TGCAGCGTTGGGGTTATTAGCGCGGAGACCCAGTACTTC.

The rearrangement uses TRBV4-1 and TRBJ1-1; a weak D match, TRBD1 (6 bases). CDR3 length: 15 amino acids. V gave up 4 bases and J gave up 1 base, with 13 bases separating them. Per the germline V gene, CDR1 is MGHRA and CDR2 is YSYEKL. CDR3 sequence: CASSPRTGSNTEAFF. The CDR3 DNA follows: TGCGCCAGCAGCCCCCGAACAGGGTCGAACACTGAAGCTTTCTTT.

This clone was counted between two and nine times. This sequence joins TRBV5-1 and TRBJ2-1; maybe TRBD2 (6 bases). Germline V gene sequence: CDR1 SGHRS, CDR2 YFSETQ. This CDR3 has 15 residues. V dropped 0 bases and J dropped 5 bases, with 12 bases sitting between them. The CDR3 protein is CASSLEAGRHNEQFF. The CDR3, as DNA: TGCGCCAGCAGCTTGGAGGCGGGGCGGCACAATGAGCAGTTCTTC. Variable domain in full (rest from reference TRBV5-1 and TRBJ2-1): KAGVTQTPRYLIKTRGQQVTLSCSPISGHRSVSWYQQTPGQGLQFLFEYFSETQRNKGNFPGRFSGRQFSNSRSEMNVSTLELGDSALYLCASSLEAGRHNEQFFGPGTRLTVL.

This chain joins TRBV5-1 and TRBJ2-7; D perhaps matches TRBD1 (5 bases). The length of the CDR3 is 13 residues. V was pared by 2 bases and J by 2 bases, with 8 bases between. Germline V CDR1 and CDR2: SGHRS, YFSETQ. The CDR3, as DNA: TGCGCCAGCAGCTTTATGACAGCCTACGAGCAGTACTTC. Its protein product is CASSFMTAYEQYF.

CDR3 amino acids: CASSYQGRDIQYF. The DNA for the CDR3 is TGCGCCAGCAGTTATCAGGGTCGGGACATTCAGTACTTC. This chain links TRBV5-1 with TRBJ2-4; possibly TRBD1 for D (5 bases). This CDR3 has 13 amino acids. Trimming took off 5 bases at V and 8 bases at J, with 14 bases between the two ends. In germline, CDR1 is SGHRS, CDR2 YFSETQ.

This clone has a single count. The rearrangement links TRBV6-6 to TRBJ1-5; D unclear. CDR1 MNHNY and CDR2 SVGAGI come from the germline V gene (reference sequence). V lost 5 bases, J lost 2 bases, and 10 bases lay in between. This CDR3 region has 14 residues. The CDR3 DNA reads TGTGCCAGCAGTAACGGCGAGGGCAATCAGCCCCAGCATTTT. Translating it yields CASSNGEGNQPQHF.

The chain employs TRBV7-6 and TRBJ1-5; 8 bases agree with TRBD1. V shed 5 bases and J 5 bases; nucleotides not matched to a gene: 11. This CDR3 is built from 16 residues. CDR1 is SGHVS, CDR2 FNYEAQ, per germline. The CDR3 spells CASSPGWDRRDQPQHF. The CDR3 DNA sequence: TGTGCCAGCAGCCCCGGGTGGGACAGGAGAGATCAGCCCCAGCATTTT.

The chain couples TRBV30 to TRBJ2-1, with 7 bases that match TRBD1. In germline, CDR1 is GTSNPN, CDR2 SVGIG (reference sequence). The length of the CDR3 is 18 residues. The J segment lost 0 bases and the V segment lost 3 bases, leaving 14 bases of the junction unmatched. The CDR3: CAWRPGRGNLYSYNEQFF. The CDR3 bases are TGTGCCTGGAGACCGGGCAGGGGGAACCTTTACTCCTACAATGAGCAGTTCTTC.

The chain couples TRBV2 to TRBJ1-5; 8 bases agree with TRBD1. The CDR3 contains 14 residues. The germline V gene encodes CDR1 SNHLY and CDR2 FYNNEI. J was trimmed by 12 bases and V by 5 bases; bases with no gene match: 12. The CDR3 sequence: CASSSDRESGYQHF. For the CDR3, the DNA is TGTGCCAGCAGTTCGGACAGGGAGAGTGGTTACCAGCATTTT. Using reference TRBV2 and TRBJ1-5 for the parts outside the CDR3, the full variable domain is EPEVTQTPSHQVTQMGQEVILRCVPISNHLYFYWYRQILGQKVEFLVSFYNNEISEKSEIFDDQFSVERPDGSNFTLKIRSTKLEDSAMYFCASSSDRESGYQHFGDGTRLSIL.

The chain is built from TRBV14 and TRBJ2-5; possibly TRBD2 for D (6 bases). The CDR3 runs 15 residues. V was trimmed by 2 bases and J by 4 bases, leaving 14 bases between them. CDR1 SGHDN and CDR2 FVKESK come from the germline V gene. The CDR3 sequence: CASSQLNNGGETQYF. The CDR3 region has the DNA TGTGCCAGCAGCCAATTAAACAACGGGGGAGAGACCCAGTACTTC.